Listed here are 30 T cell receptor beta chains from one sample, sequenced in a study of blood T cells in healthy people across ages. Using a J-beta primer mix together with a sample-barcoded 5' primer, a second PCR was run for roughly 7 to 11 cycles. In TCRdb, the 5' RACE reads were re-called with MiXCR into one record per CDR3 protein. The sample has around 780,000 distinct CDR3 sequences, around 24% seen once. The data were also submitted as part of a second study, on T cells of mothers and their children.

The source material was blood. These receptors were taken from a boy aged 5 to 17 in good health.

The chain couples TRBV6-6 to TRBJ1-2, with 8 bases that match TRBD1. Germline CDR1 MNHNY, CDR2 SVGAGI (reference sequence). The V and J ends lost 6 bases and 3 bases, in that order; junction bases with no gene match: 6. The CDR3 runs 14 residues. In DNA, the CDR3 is TGTGCCAGCAGGCAGGACAGGGCGGACTATGGCTACACCTTC. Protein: CASRQDRADYGYTF.

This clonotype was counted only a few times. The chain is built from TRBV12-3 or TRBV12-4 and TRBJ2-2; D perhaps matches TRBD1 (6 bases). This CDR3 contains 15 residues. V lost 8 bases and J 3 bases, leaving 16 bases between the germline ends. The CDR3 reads CASDGPGHYTGELFF. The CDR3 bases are TGTGCCAGCGACGGCCCGGGACACTACACCGGGGAGCTGTTTTTT.

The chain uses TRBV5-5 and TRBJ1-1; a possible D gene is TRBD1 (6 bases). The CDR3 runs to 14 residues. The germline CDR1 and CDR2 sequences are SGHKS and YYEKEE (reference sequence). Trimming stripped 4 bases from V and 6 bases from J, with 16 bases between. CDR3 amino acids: CASSAGTPRAEAFF. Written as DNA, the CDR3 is TGTGCCAGCAGCGCCGGGACACCCCGGGCTGAAGCTTTCTTT. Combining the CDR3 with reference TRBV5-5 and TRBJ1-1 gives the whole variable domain DAGVTQSPTHLIKTRGQQVTLRCSPISGHKSVSWYQQVLGQGPQFIFQYYEKEERGRGNFPDRFSARQFPNYSSELNVNALLLGDSALYLCASSAGTPRAEAFFGQGTRLTVV.

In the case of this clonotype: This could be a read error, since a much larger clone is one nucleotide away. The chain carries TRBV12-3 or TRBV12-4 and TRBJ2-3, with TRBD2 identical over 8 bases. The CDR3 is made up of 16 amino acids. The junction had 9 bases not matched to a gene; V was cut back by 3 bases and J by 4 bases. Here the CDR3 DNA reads TGTGCCAGCAGTTTGGGGACGGGGGGGGGGGCAGATACGCAGTATTTT. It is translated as CASSLGTGGGADTQYF.

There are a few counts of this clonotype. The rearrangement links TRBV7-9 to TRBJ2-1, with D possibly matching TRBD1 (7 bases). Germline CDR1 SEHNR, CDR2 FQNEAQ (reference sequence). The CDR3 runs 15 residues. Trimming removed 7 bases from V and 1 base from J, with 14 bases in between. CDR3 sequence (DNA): TGTGCCAGCAACGGGGGCAGGGGGTCCTACAATGAGCAGTTCTTC. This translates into CASNGGRGSYNEQFF.

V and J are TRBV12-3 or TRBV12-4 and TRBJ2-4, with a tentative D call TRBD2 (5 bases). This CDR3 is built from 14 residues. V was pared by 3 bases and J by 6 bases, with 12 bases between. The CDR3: CASSFRSEGNIQYF. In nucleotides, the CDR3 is TGTGCCAGCAGTTTCCGTAGCGAGGGAAACATTCAGTACTTC.

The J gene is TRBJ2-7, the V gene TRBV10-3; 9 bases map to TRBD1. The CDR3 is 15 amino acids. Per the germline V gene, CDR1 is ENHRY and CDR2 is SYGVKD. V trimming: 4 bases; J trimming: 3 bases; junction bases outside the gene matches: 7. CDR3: CAISAPGQGRYEQYF. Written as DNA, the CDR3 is TGTGCCATCAGTGCCCCGGGACAGGGCCGCTACGAGCAGTACTTC.

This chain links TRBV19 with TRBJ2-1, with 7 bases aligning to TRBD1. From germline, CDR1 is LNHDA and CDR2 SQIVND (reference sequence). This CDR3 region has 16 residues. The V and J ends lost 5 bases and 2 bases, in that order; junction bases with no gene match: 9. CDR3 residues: CASSPDRQGPYNEQFF. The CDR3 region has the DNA TGTGCCAGTAGTCCAGATCGACAGGGCCCCTACAATGAGCAGTTCTTC.

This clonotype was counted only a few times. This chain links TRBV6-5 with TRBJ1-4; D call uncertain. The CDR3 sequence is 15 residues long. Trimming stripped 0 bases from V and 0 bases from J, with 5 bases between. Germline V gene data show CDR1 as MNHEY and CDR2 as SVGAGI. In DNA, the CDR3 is TGTGCCAGCAGTTACTCCCCTGCAACTAATGAAAAACTGTTTTTT. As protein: CASSYSPATNEKLFF.

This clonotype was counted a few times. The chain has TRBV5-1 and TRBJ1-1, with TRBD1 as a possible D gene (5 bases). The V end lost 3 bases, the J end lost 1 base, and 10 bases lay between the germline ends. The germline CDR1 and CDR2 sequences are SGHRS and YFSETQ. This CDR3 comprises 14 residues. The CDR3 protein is CASSWGRSNTEAFF. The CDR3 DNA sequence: TGCGCCAGCAGCTGGGGACGCTCGAACACTGAAGCTTTCTTT.

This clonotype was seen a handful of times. The CDR3 region is CASSQGSVGTQYF. In DNA form, the CDR3 reads TGTGCCAGCAGCCAAGGGTCGGTGGGCACGCAGTATTTT. This chain joins TRBV14 and TRBJ2-3; D is uncertain. From germline, CDR1 is SGHDN and CDR2 FVKESK. The CDR3 runs to 13 residues. V lost 1 base and J lost 9, with 11 bases in between.

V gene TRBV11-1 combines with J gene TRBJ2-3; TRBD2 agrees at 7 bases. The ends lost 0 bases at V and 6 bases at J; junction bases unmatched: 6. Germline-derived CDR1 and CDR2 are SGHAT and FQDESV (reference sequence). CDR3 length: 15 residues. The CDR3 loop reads CASSLAPTSRDTQYF. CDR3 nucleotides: TGTGCCAGCAGCTTAGCCCCGACTAGCAGGGATACGCAGTATTTT.

CDR3 residues: CASSLGLAGGRSGELFF. The CDR3 region has the DNA TGTGCCAGCAGCTTGGGGCTAGCGGGGGGACGATCCGGGGAGCTGTTTTTT. The rearrangement uses TRBV5-4 and TRBJ2-2; 11 bases line up with TRBD2. After removal of 0 bases from V and 6 bases from J, the junction contained 7 bases not matched to a gene. From germline, CDR1 is SGHNT and CDR2 YYREEE (reference sequence). The CDR3 runs 17 residues.

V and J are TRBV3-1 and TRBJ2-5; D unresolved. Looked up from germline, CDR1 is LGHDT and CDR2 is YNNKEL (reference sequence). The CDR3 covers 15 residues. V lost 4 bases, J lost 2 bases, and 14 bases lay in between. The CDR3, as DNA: TGTGCCAGCAGCCGAATAGGACGGATTCAAGAGACCCAGTACTTC. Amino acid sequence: CASSRIGRIQETQYF.

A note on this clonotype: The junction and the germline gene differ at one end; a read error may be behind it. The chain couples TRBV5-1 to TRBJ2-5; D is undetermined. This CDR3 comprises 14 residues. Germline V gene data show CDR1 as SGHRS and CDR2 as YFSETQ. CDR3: CASRTETGQEAQYF. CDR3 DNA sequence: TGCGCCAGCAGAACAGAGACCGGCCAAGAGGCCCAGTACTTC.

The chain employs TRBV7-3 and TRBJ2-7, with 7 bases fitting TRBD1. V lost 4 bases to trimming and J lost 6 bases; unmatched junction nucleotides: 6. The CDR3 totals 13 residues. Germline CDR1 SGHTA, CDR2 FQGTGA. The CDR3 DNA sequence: TGTGCCAGCAGCTCGGACAGGATGGGCGAGCAGTACTTC. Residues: CASSSDRMGEQYF.

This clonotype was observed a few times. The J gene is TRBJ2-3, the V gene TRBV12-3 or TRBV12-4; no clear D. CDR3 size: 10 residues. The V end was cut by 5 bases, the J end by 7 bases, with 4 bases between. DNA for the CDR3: TGTGCCAGCAGTCTCTATACGCAGTATTTT. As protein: CASSLYTQYF.

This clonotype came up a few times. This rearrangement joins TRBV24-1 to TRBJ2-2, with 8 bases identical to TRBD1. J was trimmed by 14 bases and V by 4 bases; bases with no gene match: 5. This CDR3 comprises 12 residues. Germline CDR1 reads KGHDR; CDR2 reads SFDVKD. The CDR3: CATSDNDRGLFF. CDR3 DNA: TGTGCCACCAGTGACAATGACAGGGGTCTGTTTTTT.

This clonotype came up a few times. The CDR3 reads CASSPVPREQFF. The DNA for the CDR3 is TGTGCCAGCAGCCCCGTTCCGCGGGAGCAGTTCTTC. The chain couples TRBV14 to TRBJ2-1; D remains ambiguous. The germline V gene encodes CDR1 SGHDN and CDR2 FVKESK. V lost 4 bases and J lost 10, with 11 bases in between. The CDR3 has 12 amino acids.

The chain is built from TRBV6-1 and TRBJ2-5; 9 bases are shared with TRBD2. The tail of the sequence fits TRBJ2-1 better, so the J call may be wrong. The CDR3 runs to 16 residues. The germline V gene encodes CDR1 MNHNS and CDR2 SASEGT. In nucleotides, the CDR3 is TGTGCCAGCAGTGAATTGGTAGCGGGGGCCCGCAATGAGCAGTTCTTC. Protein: CASSELVAGARNEQFF.

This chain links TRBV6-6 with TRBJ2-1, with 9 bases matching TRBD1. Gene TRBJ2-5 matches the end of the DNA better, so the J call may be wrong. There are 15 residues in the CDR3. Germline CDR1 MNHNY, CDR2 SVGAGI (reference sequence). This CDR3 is CASTSGQGSQETQYF. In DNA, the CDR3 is TGTGCCAGCACCTCAGGACAGGGGAGCCAAGAGACCCAGTACTTC.

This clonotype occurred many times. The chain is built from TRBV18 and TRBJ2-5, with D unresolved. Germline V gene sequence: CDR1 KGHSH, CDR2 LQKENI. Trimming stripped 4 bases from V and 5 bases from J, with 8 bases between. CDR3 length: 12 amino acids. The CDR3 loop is CASSLSPETQYF. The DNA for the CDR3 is TGTGCCAGCTCACTTAGCCCCGAGACCCAGTACTTC.

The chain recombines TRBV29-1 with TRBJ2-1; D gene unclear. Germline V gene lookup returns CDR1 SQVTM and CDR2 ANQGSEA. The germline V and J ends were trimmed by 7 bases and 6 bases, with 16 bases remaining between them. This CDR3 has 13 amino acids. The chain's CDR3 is CSAAKLLSNEQFF. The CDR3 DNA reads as TGCAGCGCAGCTAAGCTACTAAGCAATGAGCAGTTCTTC.

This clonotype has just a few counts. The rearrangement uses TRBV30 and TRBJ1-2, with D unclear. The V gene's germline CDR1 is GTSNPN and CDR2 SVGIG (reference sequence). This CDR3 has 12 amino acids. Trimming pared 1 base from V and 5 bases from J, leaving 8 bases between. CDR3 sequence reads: CAWSGGSYGYTF. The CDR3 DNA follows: TGTGCCTGGAGTGGAGGGAGTTATGGCTACACCTTC.

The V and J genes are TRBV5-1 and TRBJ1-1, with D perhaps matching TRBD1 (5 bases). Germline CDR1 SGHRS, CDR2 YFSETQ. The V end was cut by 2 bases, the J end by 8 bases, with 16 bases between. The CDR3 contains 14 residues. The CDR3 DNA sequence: TGCGCCAGCAGCTTTACGCGACAGAGGACCGAAGCTTTCTTT. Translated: CASSFTRQRTEAFF. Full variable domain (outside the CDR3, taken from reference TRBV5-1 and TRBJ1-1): KAGVTQTPRYLIKTRGQQVTLSCSPISGHRSVSWYQQTPGQGLQFLFEYFSETQRNKGNFPGRFSGRQFSNSRSEMNVSTLELGDSALYLCASSFTRQRTEAFFGQGTRLTVV.

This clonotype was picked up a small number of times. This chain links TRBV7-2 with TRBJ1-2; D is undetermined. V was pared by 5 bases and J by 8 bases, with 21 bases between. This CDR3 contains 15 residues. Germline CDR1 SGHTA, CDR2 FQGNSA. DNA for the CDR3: TGTGCCAGCAGCCCCTCGCCGGGCTCTGGGGTCGGCTACACCTTC. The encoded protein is CASSPSPGSGVGYTF.

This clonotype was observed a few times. The CDR3 DNA reads TGTGCCAGCTCACCGCAGGGAGAGGGGTATGGCTACACCTTC. It translates to CASSPQGEGYGYTF. The rearrangement joins TRBV18 to TRBJ1-2; D is possibly TRBD1 (5 bases). This CDR3 comprises 14 residues. The V end was cut by 3 bases, the J end by 5 bases, with 13 bases between. Germline V gene lookup returns CDR1 KGHSH and CDR2 LQKENI.

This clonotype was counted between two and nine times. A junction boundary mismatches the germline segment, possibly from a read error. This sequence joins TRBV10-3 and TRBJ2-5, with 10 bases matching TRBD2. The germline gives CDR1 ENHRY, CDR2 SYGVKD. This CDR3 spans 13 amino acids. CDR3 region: CATSVTSGETQYF. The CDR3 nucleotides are TGTGCCACCAGTGTGACTAGCGGGGAGACCCAGTACTTC.

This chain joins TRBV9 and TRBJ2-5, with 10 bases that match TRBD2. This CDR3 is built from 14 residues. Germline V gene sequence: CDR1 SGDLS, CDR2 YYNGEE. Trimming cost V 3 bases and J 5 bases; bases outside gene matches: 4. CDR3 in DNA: TGTGCCAGCAGCGGAGCGGGGGGGATGGAGACCCAGTACTTC. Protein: CASSGAGGMETQYF. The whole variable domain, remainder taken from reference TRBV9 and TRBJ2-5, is DSGVTQTPKHLITATGQRVTLRCSPRSGDLSVYWYQQSLDQGLQFLIQYYNGEERAKGNILERFSAQQFPDLHSELNLSSLELGDSALYFCASSGAGGMETQYFGPGTRLLVL.

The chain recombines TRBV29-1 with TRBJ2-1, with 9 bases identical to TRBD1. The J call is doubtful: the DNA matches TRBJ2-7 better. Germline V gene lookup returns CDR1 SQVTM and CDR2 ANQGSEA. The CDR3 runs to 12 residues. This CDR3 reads CSAWTGDHEQYF. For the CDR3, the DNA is TGCAGCGCCTGGACAGGGGACCACGAGCAGTACTTC.